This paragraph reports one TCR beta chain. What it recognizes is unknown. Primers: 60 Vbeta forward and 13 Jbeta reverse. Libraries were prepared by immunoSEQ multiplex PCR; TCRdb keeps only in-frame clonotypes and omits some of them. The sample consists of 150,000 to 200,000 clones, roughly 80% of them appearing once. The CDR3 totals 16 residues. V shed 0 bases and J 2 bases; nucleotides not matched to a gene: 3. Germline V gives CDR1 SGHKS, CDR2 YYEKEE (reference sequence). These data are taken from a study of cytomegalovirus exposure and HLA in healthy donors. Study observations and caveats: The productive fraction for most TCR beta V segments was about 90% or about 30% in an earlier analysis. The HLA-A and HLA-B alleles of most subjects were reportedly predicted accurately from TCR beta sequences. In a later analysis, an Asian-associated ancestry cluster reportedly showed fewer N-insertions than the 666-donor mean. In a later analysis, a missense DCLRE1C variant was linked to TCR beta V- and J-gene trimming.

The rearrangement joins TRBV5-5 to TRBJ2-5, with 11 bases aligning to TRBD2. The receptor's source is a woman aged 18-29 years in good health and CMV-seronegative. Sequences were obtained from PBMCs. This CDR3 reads CASSLEGTSGQETQYF. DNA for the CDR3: TGTGCCAGCAGCTTGGAAGGGACTAGCGGTCAAGAGACCCAGTACTTC.